The sample holds many counts of the clone carrying this TCR beta chain. Amplified regions were TCR beta CDR3 sequences from RNA transcripts. The primer set for the first-round RT-PCR of the TCR CDR3 was HTBI. TCRdb redid the calling of the multiplex PCR reads with MiXCR, one entry per CDR3 protein. The sample shows 350,000 to 400,000 distinct CDR3 sequences, about 18% of them seen only once. This CDR3 has 17 residues. Deletions cut 3 bases from V and 0 bases from J, with 16 bases between. Germline values: CDR1 LGHDT, CDR2 YNNKEL (reference sequence). This record comes from a study of T cells in Graves' hyperthyroidism and ophthalmopathy.

This TCR derives from a man in his late teens or twenties with Graves' ophthalmopathy. The V call is TRBV3-1, the J call TRBJ2-3, with D tentatively TRBD1 (6 bases). Material: blood. CDR3 amino acids: CASSHKGTRSSTDTQYF. DNA for the CDR3: TGTGCCAGCAGCCACAAGGGGACACGCTCTAGCACAGATACGCAGTATTTT.